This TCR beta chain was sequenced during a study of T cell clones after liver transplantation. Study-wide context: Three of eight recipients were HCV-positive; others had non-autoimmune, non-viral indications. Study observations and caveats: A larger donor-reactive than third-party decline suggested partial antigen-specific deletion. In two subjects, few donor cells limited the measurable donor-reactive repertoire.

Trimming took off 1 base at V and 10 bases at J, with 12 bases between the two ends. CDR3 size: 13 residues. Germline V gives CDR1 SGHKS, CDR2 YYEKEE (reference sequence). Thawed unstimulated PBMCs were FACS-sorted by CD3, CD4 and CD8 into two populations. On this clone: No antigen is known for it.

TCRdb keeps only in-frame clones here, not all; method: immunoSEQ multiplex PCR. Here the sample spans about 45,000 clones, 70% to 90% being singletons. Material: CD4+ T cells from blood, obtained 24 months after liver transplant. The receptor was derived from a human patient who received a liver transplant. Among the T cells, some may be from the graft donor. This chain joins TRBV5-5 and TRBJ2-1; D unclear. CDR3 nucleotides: TGTGCCAGCAGCTTGTCTGGGTTGTGGGAGCAGTTCTTC. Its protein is CASSLSGLWEQFF.